This is a list of T cell receptor beta chains from one sample in a study of vaccination effects on CD4 cells after COVID-19. Their target antigens are unknown. The data were produced by immunoSEQ multiplex PCR, yet TCRdb's version contains in-frame clones alone and is incomplete. The repertoire holds 50,000 to 70,000 clones, with approximately 78% as singletons. The source material was CD4+ T cells from PBMCs cultured without peptide, sampled before COVID-19 vaccination. Receptor source: a human donor who had a prior SARS-CoV-2 infection. The CDR3 runs from the conserved cysteine through the conserved F or W. A D gene is named only where the DNA matches it firmly. Size tells how often a clone was seen (once, few, many) or the class of an expanded clone, and some rows leave it out.

j_call v_call d_call clone_size cdr3_nt cdr3_aa
TRBJ2-1 TRBV6-6 NA NA TGTGCCAGCAGTTACATACCTTCCGTCTCCAGGGGTGAGCAGTTCTTC CASSYIPSVSRGEQFF
TRBJ1-6 TRBV2 NA NA TGTGCCAGCAGTGAAGCCCAGGGCGGTAATTCACCCCTCCACTTT CASSEAQGGNSPLHF
TRBJ2-3 TRBV18 NA NA TGTGCCAGCTCACATACAGGGGAGGAAGATACGCAGTATTTT CASSHTGEEDTQYF
TRBJ2-3 TRBV5-1 NA few TGCGCCAGCAGCTTGGAAAGCACAGATACGCAGTATTTT CASSLESTDTQYF
TRBJ2-5 TRBV5-1 NA NA TGCGCCAGCAGCGACGGGACCGTCGGAACCCAGTACTTC CASSDGTVGTQYF
TRBJ1-5 TRBV19 TRBD1 NA TGTGCCAGTAGTCGGACAGGGGCAAATCAGCCCCAGCATTTT CASSRTGANQPQHF
TRBJ2-2 TRBV27 NA few TGTGCCAGCAGTTTATCTCCTAGTTTCACCGGGGAGCTGTTTTTT CASSLSPSFTGELFF
TRBJ2-7 TRBV4-1 NA NA TGCGCCAGCAGCCCGATAGGGGCAAACAGGGCTTCCTACGAGCAGTACTTC CASSPIGANRASYEQYF
TRBJ2-5 TRBV2 NA NA TGTGCCAGCAGTGAGGAGGCCTCGCAAGAGACCCAGTACTTC CASSEEASQETQYF
TRBJ2-1 TRBV4-2 TRBD2 NA TGTGCCAGCACGACTAGCGGGAGTGGAGGCTACAATGAGCAGTTCTTC CASTTSGSGGYNEQFF
TRBJ2-5 TRBV3-1/TRBV3-2 TRBD2 NA TGTGCCAGCAGCCAAGGGACCGGGGGAGGGCCCGGAGAGACCCAGTACTTC CASSQGTGGGPGETQYF
TRBJ2-3 TRBV30 NA few TGTGCCTGGAGTGTAAATAGGAATACGCAGTATTTT CAWSVNRNTQYF
TRBJ2-3 TRBV5-1 TRBD2 NA TGCGCCAGCAGCTTGTATCTAGCGGAATACACAGATACGCAGTATTTT CASSLYLAEYTDTQYF
TRBJ1-1 TRBV2 NA NA TGTGCCAGCAGTGAAGCTTCGGGGGTACGAGCTTTCTTT CASSEASGVRAFF
TRBJ1-2 TRBV19 TRBD1 few TGTGCCAGTAGTATCCCGGGACAGGTCGGTGGCTACACCTTC CASSIPGQVGGYTF
TRBJ2-3 TRBV5-5 NA NA TGTGCCAGCAGCAGGCGACCGGACAGTAAATTCACAGATACGCAGTATTTT CASSRRPDSKFTDTQYF
TRBJ1-2 TRBV2 NA NA TGTGCCAGCCCCGGTGGGCTTAACTATGGCTACACCTTC CASPGGLNYGYTF
TRBJ2-5 TRBV7-9 TRBD2 NA TGTGCCAGCAGCTTAGTGAGGGGGCTAGCGGGAGAAGAGACCCAGTACTTC CASSLVRGLAGEETQYF
TRBJ2-7 TRBV7-7 TRBD1 NA TGTGCTAGCAGCTTAAAAGGCGGACAGGGCGAGCAGTACTTC CASSLKGGQGEQYF
TRBJ2-7 TRBV2 TRBD1 few TGTGCCAGCAGTGTCGGACAGGGGGTCGAGCAGTACTTC CASSVGQGVEQYF
TRBJ1-1 TRBV5-4 TRBD1 few TGTGCCAGCAGTCTCGGGACAGGAGCGAGCACTGAAGCTTTCTTT CASSLGTGASTEAFF
TRBJ2-1 TRBV5-4 TRBD1 NA TGTGCCAGCAGCTTGGCGACAGGGGGCAGGTGGGGAGTTCACAATGAGCAGTTCTTC CASSLATGGRWGVHNEQFF
TRBJ1-6 TRBV4-3 NA NA TGCGCCAGCAGCCGAGCGGACAGACGATCCAATAATTCACCCCTCCACTTT CASSRADRRSNNSPLHF
TRBJ2-1 TRBV3-1/TRBV3-2 NA few TGTGCCAGCAGCCCGGGCCGACTCAACAATGAGCAGTTCTTC CASSPGRLNNEQFF
TRBJ1-4 TRBV24-1 TRBD1 once TGTGCCACCAGTGATTTCCGGGACAGGGGCGAAAAACTGTTTTTT CATSDFRDRGEKLFF
TRBJ2-5 TRBV27 TRBD2 NA TGTGCCAGCAGTCCTTCGACTAGCGGGGGGAAGGAGACCCAGTACTTC CASSPSTSGGKETQYF
TRBJ1-4 TRBV28 NA NA TGTGCCAGCAGTGCCCACACTAATGAAAAACTGTTTTTT CASSAHTNEKLFF
TRBJ2-3 TRBV7-9 NA NA TGTGCCAGCAGTCGAATCAGGGCCAGCACAGATACGCAGTATTTT CASSRIRASTDTQYF
TRBJ1-6 TRBV9 NA NA TGTGCCAGCAGCGCAGATACAGGGCTGGATTCACCCCTCCACTTT CASSADTGLDSPLHF
TRBJ1-4 TRBV3-1/TRBV3-2 NA NA TGTGCCAGCAGCCAAGAAGGAGGGAGTGGAAAACTGTTTTTT CASSQEGGSGKLFF
TRBJ2-5 TRBV11-3 TRBD1 NA TGTGCCAGCAGCGACAGGGGTGAGACCCAGTACTTC CASSDRGETQYF
TRBJ2-7 TRBV5-4 TRBD1 few TGTGCCAGCAGCTTGGGGGGACAGGGAAACGAGCAGTACTTC CASSLGGQGNEQYF
TRBJ2-1 TRBV3-1/TRBV3-2 TRBD1 NA TGTGCCAGCAGCCAATTTACAGGGGTCGACTACAATGAGCAGTTCTTC CASSQFTGVDYNEQFF
TRBJ2-5 TRBV5-1 TRBD1 NA TGCGCCAGCAGCTCCGGGACAGGGATTTTCCAAGAGACCCAGTACTTC CASSSGTGIFQETQYF
TRBJ2-3 TRBV7-2 NA few TGTGCCAGCAGCTTAGCGGGGGCCACAGATACGCAGTATTTT CASSLAGATDTQYF
TRBJ2-3 TRBV3-1/TRBV3-2 TRBD2 NA TGTGCCAGCAGCCAAGAGGTGACTAGCGGGAGGCCAGATACGCAGTATTTT CASSQEVTSGRPDTQYF
TRBJ2-5 TRBV4-1 TRBD2 NA TGCGCCAGCAGCGCCGGGCCTAGCGGGGGGAGTGGACAAGAGACCCAGTACTTC CASSAGPSGGSGQETQYF
TRBJ2-7 TRBV7-9 TRBD2 few TGTGCCAGCAGCTTAAGCGGGGGGGCCTACGAGCAGTACTTC CASSLSGGAYEQYF
TRBJ2-7 TRBV5-6 NA NA TGTGCCAGCAGCTTGACAGGCCATCCCGGGGGGCAGTACTTC CASSLTGHPGGQYF
TRBJ1-2 TRBV7-9 NA few TGTGCCAGCAGCCTGCGAACTAACTATGGCTACACCTTC CASSLRTNYGYTF
TRBJ2-3 TRBV24-1 TRBD1 NA TGTGCCACCAGCGATACGGGACAGGGGGCGGATACGCAGTATTTT CATSDTGQGADTQYF
TRBJ2-5 TRBV5-8 NA NA TGTGCCAGCAGCTTCAGGGGAGGTCAAGGAGAGACCCAGTACTTC CASSFRGGQGETQYF
TRBJ1-1 TRBV5-4 NA NA TGTGCCAGCAGCTTGGAAAACAGGGTGGCTTTCTTT CASSLENRVAFF
TRBJ1-1 TRBV5-1 TRBD1 NA TGCGCCAGCAGCTGGACTGACAGGGGGGTTTCTGAAGCTTTCTTT CASSWTDRGVSEAFF
TRBJ2-2 TRBV5-5 NA NA TGTGCCAGCAGCTTGGGTGGCAGTCCTTACACCGGGGAGCTGTTTTTT CASSLGGSPYTGELFF
TRBJ2-4 TRBV5-4 TRBD1 NA TGTGCCAGCAGCCACGGGACAGCAAAAAACATTCAGTACTTC CASSHGTAKNIQYF
TRBJ2-7 TRBV6-1 NA NA TGTGCCAGCAGTGAAGCCGGGCTCAAATACGAGCAGTACTTC CASSEAGLKYEQYF
TRBJ1-5 TRBV12-5 NA NA TGTGCTAGTGGTAAGGATTTGGGGGATCAGCCCCAGCATTTT CASGKDLGDQPQHF
TRBJ2-5 TRBV7-9 NA NA TGTGCCAGCAGCTTCTTACAAGGGGGGCCGGAGACCCAGTACTTC CASSFLQGGPETQYF